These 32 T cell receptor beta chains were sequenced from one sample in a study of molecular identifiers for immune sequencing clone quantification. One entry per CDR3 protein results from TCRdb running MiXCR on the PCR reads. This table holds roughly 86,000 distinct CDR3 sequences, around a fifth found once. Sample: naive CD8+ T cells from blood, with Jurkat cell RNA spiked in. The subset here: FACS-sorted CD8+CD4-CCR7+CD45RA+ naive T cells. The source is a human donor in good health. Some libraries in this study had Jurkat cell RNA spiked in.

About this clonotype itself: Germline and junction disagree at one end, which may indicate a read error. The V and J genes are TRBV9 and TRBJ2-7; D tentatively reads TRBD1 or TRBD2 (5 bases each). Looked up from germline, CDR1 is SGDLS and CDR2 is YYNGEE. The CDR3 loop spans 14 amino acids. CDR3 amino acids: CAGSPYLAGGEQYF. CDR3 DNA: TGTGCCGGCAGCCCTTATTTGGCTGGGGGCGAGCAGTACTTC.

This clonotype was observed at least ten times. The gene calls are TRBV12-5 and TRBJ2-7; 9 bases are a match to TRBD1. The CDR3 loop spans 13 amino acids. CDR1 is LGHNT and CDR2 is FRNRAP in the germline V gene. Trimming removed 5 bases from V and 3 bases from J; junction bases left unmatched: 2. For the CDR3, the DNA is TGTGCTAGTGGTATGACAGGGGGCTACGAGCAGTACTTC. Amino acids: CASGMTGGYEQYF.

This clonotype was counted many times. Here the CDR3 DNA reads TGTGCCAGCACCCCTATACCTCCTACCACAGATACGCAGTATTTT. It codes for CASTPIPPTTDTQYF. V usage is TRBV19 and J usage is TRBJ2-3, with D uncertain. The germline CDR1 and CDR2 sequences are LNHDA and SQIVND (reference sequence). Trimming shortened V by 9 bases and J by 2 bases, and 18 bases separated the two germline ends. The CDR3 spans 15 residues.

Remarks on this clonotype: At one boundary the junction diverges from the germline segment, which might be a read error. CDR3 nucleotide sequence: TGTGCCAGCAGCCCCAGGCTAGCGGACTTCACAGATGCGCAGTATTTC. This codes for CASSPRLADFTDAQYF. V and J are TRBV14 and TRBJ2-3, with TRBD2 matching 7 bases. The CDR3 covers 16 residues. Germline V gives CDR1 SGHDN, CDR2 FVKESK.

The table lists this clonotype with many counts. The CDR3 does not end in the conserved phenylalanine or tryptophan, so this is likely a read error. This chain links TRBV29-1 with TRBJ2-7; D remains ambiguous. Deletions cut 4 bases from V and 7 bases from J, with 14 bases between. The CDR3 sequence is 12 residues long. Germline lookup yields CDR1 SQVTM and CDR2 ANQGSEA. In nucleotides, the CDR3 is TGCAGCGTTGTCGGGCAGAGTGGGGAGCAGTACATC. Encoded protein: CSVVGQSGEQYI.

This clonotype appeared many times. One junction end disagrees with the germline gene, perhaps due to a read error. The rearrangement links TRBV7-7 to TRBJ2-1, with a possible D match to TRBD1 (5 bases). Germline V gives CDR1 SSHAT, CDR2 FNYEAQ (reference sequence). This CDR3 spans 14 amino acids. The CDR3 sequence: CASSPWTSYNEQFF. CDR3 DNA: TGTGCTAGCAGCCCCTGGACATCCTACAATGAGCAGTTCTTC.

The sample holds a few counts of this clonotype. The CDR3 loop reads CSAPRLVSYNEQFF. The CDR3 bases are TGCAGTGCACCTCGACTAGTGTCCTACAATGAGCAGTTCTTC. The chain joins TRBV20-1 to TRBJ2-1; tentatively, D is TRBD2 (6 bases). V was trimmed by 6 bases and J by 1 base, leaving 13 bases between them. Germline loops: CDR1 DFQATT, CDR2 SNEGSKA (reference sequence). The CDR3 has 14 amino acids.

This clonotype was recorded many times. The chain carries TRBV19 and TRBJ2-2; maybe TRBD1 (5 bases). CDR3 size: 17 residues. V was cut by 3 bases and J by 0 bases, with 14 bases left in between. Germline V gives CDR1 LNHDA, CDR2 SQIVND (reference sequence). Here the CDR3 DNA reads TGTGCCAGTAGTATTTTAATCGGCAGGGCGAACACCGGGGAGCTGTTTTTT. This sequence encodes CASSILIGRANTGELFF.

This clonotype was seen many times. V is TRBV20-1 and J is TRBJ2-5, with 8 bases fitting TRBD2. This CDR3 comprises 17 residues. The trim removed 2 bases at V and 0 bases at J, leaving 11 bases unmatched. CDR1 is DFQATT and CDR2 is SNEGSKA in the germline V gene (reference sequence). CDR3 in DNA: TGCAGTGCTAGAACCCGGGAGAGCGGGGGATACCAAGAGACCCAGTACTTC. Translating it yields CSARTRESGGYQETQYF.

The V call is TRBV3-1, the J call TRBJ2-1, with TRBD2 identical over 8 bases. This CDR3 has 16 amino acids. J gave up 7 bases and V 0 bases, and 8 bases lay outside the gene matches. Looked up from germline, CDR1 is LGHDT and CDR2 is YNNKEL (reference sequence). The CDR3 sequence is CASSQDPGGRWNEQFF. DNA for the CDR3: TGTGCCAGCAGCCAAGATCCGGGGGGGCGATGGAATGAGCAGTTCTTC.

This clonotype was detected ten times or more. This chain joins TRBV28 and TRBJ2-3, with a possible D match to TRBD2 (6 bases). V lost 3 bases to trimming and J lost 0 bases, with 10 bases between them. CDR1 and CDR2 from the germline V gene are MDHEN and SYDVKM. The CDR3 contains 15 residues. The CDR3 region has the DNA TGTGCCAGCAGTTTGGGTGGGACTAGCACAGATACGCAGTATTTT. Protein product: CASSLGGTSTDTQYF.

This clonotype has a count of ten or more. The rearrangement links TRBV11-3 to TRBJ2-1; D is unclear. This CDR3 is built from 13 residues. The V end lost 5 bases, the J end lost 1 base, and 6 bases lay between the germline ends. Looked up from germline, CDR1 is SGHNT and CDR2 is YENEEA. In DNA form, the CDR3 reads TGTGCCAGCAGCGGGGTATCCTACAATGAGCAGTTCTTC. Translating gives CASSGVSYNEQFF.

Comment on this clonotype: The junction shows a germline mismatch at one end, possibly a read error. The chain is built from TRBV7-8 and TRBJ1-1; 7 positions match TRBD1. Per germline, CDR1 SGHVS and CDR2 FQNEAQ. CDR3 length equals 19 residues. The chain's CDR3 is CASSSHRTGLLTGNAEAFF. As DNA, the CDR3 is TGTGCCAGCAGTTCACACAGGACAGGACTACTTACGGGGAACGCTGAAGCTTTCTTT.

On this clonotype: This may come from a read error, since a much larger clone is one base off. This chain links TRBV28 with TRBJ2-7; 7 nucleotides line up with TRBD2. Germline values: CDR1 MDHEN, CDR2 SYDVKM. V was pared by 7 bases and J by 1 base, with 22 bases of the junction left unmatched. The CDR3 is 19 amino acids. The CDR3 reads CASKPPWGGVSYGSYEQYF. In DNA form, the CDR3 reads TGTGCCAGCAAACCCCCCTGGGGGGGTGTAAGTTATGGGTCCTACGAGCAGTACTTC.

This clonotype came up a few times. As DNA, the CDR3 is TGTGCCAGCAGGGCCGGACTAGCGGGAATCCACGAGCAGTACTTC. It translates to CASRAGLAGIHEQYF. This sequence joins TRBV2 and TRBJ2-7, with TRBD2 matching over 12 bases. V was clipped by 6 bases and J by 5 bases; unmatched bases: 8. CDR3 size: 15 residues. Per the germline V gene, CDR1 is SNHLY and CDR2 is FYNNEI.

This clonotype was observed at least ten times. This CDR3 reads CASSSGQTGHYGYTF. DNA for the CDR3: TGTGCCAGTAGTTCCGGACAGACAGGACATTATGGCTACACCTTC. The J gene is TRBJ1-2, the V gene TRBV19; D may be TRBD1 (6 bases). This CDR3 has 15 amino acids. The V gene lost 5 bases and the J gene lost 5 bases, with 18 bases spanning the gap. Germline CDR1 LNHDA, CDR2 SQIVND (reference sequence).

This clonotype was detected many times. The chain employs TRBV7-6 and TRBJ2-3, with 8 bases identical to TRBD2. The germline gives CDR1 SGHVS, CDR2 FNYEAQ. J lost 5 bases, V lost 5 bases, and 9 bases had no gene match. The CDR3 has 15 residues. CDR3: CASSLEREFRDTQYF. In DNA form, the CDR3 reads TGTGCCAGCAGCCTTGAGCGGGAGTTTAGAGATACGCAGTATTTT.

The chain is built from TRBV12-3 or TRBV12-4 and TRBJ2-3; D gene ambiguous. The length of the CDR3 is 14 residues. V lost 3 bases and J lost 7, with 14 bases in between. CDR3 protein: CASSLMPPPNTQYF. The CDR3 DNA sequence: TGTGCCAGCAGTTTGATGCCCCCTCCGAATACGCAGTATTTT.

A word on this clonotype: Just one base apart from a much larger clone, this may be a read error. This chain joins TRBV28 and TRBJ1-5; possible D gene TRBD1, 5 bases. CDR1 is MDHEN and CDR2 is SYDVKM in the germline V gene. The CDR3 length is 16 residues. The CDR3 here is CASGFSYQGLQQPQHF. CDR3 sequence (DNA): TGTGCCAGCGGTTTCTCTTATCAGGGTTTACAGCAGCCCCAGCATTTT.

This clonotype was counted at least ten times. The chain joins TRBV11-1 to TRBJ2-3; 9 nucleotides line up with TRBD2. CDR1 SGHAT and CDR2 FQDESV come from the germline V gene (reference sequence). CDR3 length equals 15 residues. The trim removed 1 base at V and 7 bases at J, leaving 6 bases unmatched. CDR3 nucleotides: TGTGCCAGCAGCTTAGTAGCGGGAGTGGGATATACGCAGTATTTT. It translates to CASSLVAGVGYTQYF. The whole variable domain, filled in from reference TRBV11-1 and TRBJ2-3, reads EAEVAQSPRYKITEKSQAVAFWCDPISGHATLYWYRQILGQGPELLVQFQDESVVDDSQLPKDRFSAERLKGVDSTLKIQPAELGDSAMYLCASSLVAGVGYTQYFGPGTRLTVL.

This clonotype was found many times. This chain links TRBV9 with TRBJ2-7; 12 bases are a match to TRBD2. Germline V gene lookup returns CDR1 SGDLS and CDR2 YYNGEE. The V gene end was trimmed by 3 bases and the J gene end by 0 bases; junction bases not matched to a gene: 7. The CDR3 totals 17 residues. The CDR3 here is CASSAGTSGFSSYEQYF. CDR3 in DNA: TGTGCCAGCAGCGCCGGGACTAGCGGGTTCAGCTCCTACGAGCAGTACTTC.

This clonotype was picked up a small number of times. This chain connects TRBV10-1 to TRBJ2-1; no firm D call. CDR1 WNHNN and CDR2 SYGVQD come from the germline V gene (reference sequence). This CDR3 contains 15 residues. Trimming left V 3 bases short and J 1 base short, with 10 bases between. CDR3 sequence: CASSEVAVSYNEQFF. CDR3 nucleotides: TGCGCCAGCAGTGAAGTTGCGGTATCCTACAATGAGCAGTTCTTC.

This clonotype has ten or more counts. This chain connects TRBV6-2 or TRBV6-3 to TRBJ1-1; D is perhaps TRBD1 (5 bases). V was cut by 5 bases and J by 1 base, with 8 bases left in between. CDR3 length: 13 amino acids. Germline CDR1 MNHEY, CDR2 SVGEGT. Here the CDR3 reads CASSPGGNTEAFF. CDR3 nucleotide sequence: TGTGCCAGCAGTCCCGGGGGGAACACTGAAGCTTTCTTT.

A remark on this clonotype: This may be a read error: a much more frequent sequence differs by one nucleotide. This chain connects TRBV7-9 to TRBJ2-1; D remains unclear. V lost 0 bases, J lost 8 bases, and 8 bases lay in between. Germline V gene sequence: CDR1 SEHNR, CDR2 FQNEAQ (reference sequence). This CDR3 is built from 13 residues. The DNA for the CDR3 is TGTGCCAGCAGCTTAGCGTTCGCCGATGAGCAGTTCTTC. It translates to CASSLAFADEQFF.

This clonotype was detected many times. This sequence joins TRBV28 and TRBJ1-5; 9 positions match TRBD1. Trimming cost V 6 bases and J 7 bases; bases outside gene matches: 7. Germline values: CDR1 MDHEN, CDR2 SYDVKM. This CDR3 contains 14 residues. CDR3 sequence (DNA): TGTGCCAGCAGCGCCGACAGGGGGAGGCAGCCCCAGCATTTT. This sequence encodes CASSADRGRQPQHF.

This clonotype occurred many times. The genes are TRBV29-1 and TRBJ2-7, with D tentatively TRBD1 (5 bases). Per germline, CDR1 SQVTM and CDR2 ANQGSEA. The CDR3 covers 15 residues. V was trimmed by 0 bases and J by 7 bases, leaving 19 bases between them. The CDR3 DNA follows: TGCAGCGTTGAAGATCGGCTCCCAGGCCAGGGAGAGCAGTACTTC. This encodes CSVEDRLPGQGEQYF.

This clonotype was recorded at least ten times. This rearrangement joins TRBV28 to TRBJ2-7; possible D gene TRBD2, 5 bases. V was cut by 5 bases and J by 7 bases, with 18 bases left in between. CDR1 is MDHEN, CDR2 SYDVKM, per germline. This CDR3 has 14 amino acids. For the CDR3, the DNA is TGTGCCAGCAGTCCCCCGGAGACGTGGAGGGAGCAGTACTTC. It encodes CASSPPETWREQYF.

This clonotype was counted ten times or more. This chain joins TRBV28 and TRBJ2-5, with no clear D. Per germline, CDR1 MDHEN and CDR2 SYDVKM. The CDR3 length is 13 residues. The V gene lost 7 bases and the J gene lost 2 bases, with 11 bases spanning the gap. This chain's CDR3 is CASKPTGQETQYF. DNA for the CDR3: TGTGCCAGCAAACCGACCGGGCAAGAGACCCAGTACTTC.

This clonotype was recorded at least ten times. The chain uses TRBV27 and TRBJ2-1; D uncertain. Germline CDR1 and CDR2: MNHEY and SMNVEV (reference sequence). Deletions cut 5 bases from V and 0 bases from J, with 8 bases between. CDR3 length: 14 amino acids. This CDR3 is CASSDSLSYNEQFF. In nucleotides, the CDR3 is TGTGCCAGCAGTGACTCACTCTCCTACAATGAGCAGTTCTTC.

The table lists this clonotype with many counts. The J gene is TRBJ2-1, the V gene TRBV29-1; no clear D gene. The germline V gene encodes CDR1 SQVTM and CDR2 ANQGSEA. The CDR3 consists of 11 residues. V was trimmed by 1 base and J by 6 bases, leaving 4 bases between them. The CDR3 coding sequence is TGCAGCGTTGAAGCTTTCAATGAGCAGTTCTTC. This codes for CSVEAFNEQFF.

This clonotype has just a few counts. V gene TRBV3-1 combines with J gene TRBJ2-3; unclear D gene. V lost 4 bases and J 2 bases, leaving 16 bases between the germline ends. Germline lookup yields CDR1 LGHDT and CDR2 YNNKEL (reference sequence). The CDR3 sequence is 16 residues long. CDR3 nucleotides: TGTGCCAGCAGCCCACCCCCCTTGGGCGTCACAGATACGCAGTATTTT. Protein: CASSPPPLGVTDTQYF.

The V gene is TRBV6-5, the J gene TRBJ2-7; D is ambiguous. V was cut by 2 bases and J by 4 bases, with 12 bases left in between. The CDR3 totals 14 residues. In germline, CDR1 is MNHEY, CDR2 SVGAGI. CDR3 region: CASSYESGVYEQYF. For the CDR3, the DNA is TGTGCCAGCAGTTACGAGTCTGGGGTATACGAGCAGTACTTC.